Presented here are 25 T cell receptor beta chains from one specimen sequenced in a study of molecular identifiers for immune sequencing clone quantification. TCRdb reprocessed the PCR reads with MiXCR, giving one entry per CDR3 protein. The data contain more than 450,000 distinct CDR3 sequences, 20% to 25% of them singletons. Sequenced input: naive CD8+ T cells from blood, with Jurkat cell RNA spiked in. Subset here: FACS-sorted CD8+CD4-CCR7+CD45RA+ naive T cells. These receptors all stem from a human donor in good health. Some libraries in this study had Jurkat cell RNA spiked in.

This clonotype was observed a handful of times. V usage is TRBV7-2 and J usage is TRBJ2-5, with D uncertain. The germline V gene has CDR1 SGHTA and CDR2 FQGNSA. V was trimmed by 7 bases and J by 1 base, leaving 7 bases between them. The CDR3 length is 12 residues. The CDR3 coding sequence is TGTGCCAGCACCGGTGCCCAAGAGACCCAGTACTTC. This gives the protein CASTGAQETQYF.

As for this clonotype: Being one base from a much bigger clone, this may be a read error. CDR3 nucleotide sequence: TGCGCCAGCAGCCAAGTGACAGGGACTAGTGAAAAACTGTTTTTT. Translated: CASSQVTGTSEKLFF. The genes are TRBV4-3 and TRBJ1-4; TRBD1 aligns across 7 bases. The V gene's germline CDR1 is LGHNA and CDR2 YSLEER. The CDR3 consists of 15 residues.

This clonotype occurred a few times. The J gene is TRBJ2-7, the V gene TRBV4-3; D might be TRBD1 (5 bases). V lost 0 bases and J 0 bases, leaving 15 bases between the germline ends. The CDR3 spans 17 residues. The germline gives CDR1 LGHNA, CDR2 YSLEER. The CDR3 coding sequence is TGCGCCAGCAGCCAAGATCTGTGGACACTGAGCTCCTACGAGCAGTACTTC. It codes for CASSQDLWTLSSYEQYF.

The CDR3 spells CASSDPQGTMTSTDTQYF. The CDR3 nucleotides read TGTGCCAGCAGCGACCCGCAGGGGACTATGACTAGCACAGATACGCAGTATTTT. The chain combines TRBV9 with TRBJ2-3; maybe TRBD2 (7 bases). V lost 3 bases, J lost 0 bases, and 20 bases lay in between. The CDR3 length is 18 residues. CDR1 is SGDLS, CDR2 YYNGEE, per germline.

The table lists this clonotype with a count of one. The V call is TRBV27, the J call TRBJ1-3; tentatively, D is TRBD1 (6 bases). The germline CDR1 and CDR2 sequences are MNHEY and SMNVEV (reference sequence). The CDR3 is made up of 13 amino acids. With 5 bases removed from V and 4 bases from J, the gap between germline ends came to 9 bases. CDR3 nucleotides: TGTGCCAGCAGTCGGGACAACGGAAACACCATATATTTT. This gives the protein CASSRDNGNTIYF.

The chain employs TRBV12-3 or TRBV12-4 and TRBJ1-1; 8 nucleotides match TRBD1. V was pared by 6 bases and J by 5 bases, with 8 bases of the junction left unmatched. The CDR3 runs 14 residues. CDR3 sequence (DNA): TGTGCCAGCAGGGGCGGACAGGGTGGGACTGAAGCTTTCTTT. Its protein is CASRGGQGGTEAFF.

This clonotype was seen a handful of times. This chain links TRBV19 with TRBJ2-2; 7 bases agree with TRBD1. Germline lookup yields CDR1 LNHDA and CDR2 SQIVND (reference sequence). The CDR3 covers 17 residues. The J segment lost 2 bases and the V segment lost 1 base, leaving 7 bases of the junction unmatched. The CDR3 loop is CASSIVPGTANTGELFF. The CDR3 bases are TGTGCCAGTAGTATAGTTCCTGGGACAGCCAACACCGGGGAGCTGTTTTTT.

This clonotype was counted ten times or more. This rearrangement joins TRBV20-1 to TRBJ1-2, with D unresolved. The CDR3 extends over 13 amino acids. The germline gives CDR1 DFQATT, CDR2 SNEGSKA (reference sequence). The V gene lost 0 bases and the J gene lost 0 bases, with 5 bases spanning the gap. CDR3 amino acids: CSARDRANYGYTF. Here the CDR3 DNA reads TGCAGTGCTAGAGACCGGGCTAACTATGGCTACACCTTC.

A few counts support this clonotype. The CDR3 nucleotides are TGCAGTGCGACGGGGGCTAGCGGAAACTACGAGCAGTACTTC. Its protein is CSATGASGNYEQYF. The gene calls are TRBV20-1 and TRBJ2-7; D might be TRBD2 (7 bases). Trimming cost V 6 bases and J 3 bases, with 18 bases left between them. Germline V gene sequence: CDR1 DFQATT, CDR2 SNEGSKA (reference sequence). This CDR3 region has 14 residues.

Comments on this clonotype: Being one base from a much bigger clone, this may be a read error. V is TRBV7-2 and J is TRBJ1-1; D uncertain. This CDR3 spans 15 amino acids. V was trimmed by 0 bases and J by 3 bases, leaving 11 bases between them. Germline V gives CDR1 SGHTA, CDR2 FQGNSA. The CDR3 region has the DNA TGTGCCAGCAGCTTAGCGGGAGGCACGGACACTGAAGCTTTCTTT. It codes for CASSLAGGTDTEAFF.

This clonotype has a count of ten or more. The gene calls are TRBV5-5 and TRBJ2-2; the D is unclear. Trimming left V 2 bases short and J 0 bases short, with 11 bases between. This CDR3 has 16 amino acids. Germline CDR1 is SGHKS and CDR2 is YYEKEE (reference sequence). Written as DNA, the CDR3 is TGTGCCAGCAGCTTATGGGATAACGCGAACACCGGGGAGCTGTTTTTT. It encodes CASSLWDNANTGELFF.

On this clonotype: A much larger clone is a single base away; this may be a read error. In this CDR3 the conserved last residue, phenylalanine or tryptophan, is missing, so a read error is likely. CDR3 nucleotides: TGTGCCAGCAGCTGGGTGGGGGATACGCAGTATCTT. Amino acids: CASSWVGDTQYL. The V call is TRBV7-2, the J call TRBJ2-3; D is undetermined. Per germline, CDR1 SGHTA and CDR2 FQGNSA. CDR3 length: 12 residues. Trimming left V 4 bases short and J 6 bases short, with 8 bases between.

In this sample, this clonotype turned up many times. The chain has TRBV6-2 or TRBV6-3 and TRBJ1-1; the D gene is possibly TRBD1 (6 bases). Per germline, CDR1 MNHEY and CDR2 SVGEGT. Between the trimmed V and J ends, which lost 6 bases and 1 base, there was a span of 12 bases. This CDR3 comprises 14 residues. The CDR3: CASSFTGRNTEAFF. CDR3 in DNA: TGTGCCAGCAGCTTTACAGGGCGGAACACTGAAGCTTTCTTT.

This clonotype was observed a single time. The V and J genes are TRBV11-2 and TRBJ2-3, with a weak D call TRBD1 (5 bases). CDR3 length: 17 amino acids. The ends were cut back, 5 bases at V and 1 base at J, with 19 bases in the middle. CDR1 is SGHAT, CDR2 FQNNGV, per germline. The CDR3 spells CASSPGMSTSGTDTQYF. CDR3 sequence (DNA): TGTGCCAGCAGCCCAGGGATGAGTACCTCGGGCACAGATACGCAGTATTTT. Full variable domain (outside the CDR3, taken from reference TRBV11-2 and TRBJ2-3): EAGVAQSPRYKIIEKRQSVAFWCNPISGHATLYWYQQILGQGPKLLIQFQNNGVVDDSQLPKDRFSAERLKGVDSTLKIQPAKLEDSAVYLCASSPGMSTSGTDTQYFGPGTRLTVL.

The table lists this clonotype with a few counts. The CDR3 sequence: CASSIDRSSGGTQYF. CDR3 nucleotides: TGTGCCAGTAGTATTGATCGCTCTAGCGGCGGTACGCAGTATTTT. The rearrangement joins TRBV19 to TRBJ2-3; TRBD2 matches at 7 bases. Unmatched junction bases numbered 11, after V lost 3 bases and J lost 8 bases. CDR1 is LNHDA and CDR2 is SQIVND in the germline V gene (reference sequence). This CDR3 spans 15 amino acids.

Details on this clonotype: A much larger clone sits a single nucleotide away, making a read error possible. The chain carries TRBV29-1 and TRBJ2-7; D is unresolved. The CDR3 sequence is 13 residues long. The germline V gene encodes CDR1 SQVTM and CDR2 ANQGSEA. The V end lost 1 base, the J end lost 2 bases, and 9 bases lay between the germline ends. CDR3 bases: TGCAGCGTTGAAGGGTCGGCAGCCTACGAGCAGTACTTC. Its translation is CSVEGSAAYEQYF.

The CDR3: CASSLFISNQPQHF. CDR3 DNA sequence: TGTGCCAGCAGCTTGTTCATTAGCAATCAGCCCCAGCATTTT. The V gene is TRBV5-6, the J gene TRBJ1-5; D gene uncertain. The CDR3 is 14 amino acids. Germline lookup yields CDR1 SGHDT and CDR2 YYEEEE. The ends were cut back, 1 base at V and 0 bases at J, with 5 bases in the middle.

Points on this clonotype: One end of the junction fails to match germline, which may point to a read error. The V and J genes are TRBV7-9 and TRBJ1-3; unclear D gene. CDR1 and CDR2 (germline): SEHNR, FQNEAQ (reference sequence). The CDR3 has 15 amino acids. CDR3 sequence: CACRSQRSSRNTIYF. For the CDR3, the DNA is TGTGCCTGCAGGTCACAGAGGAGCTCTAGAAACACCATATATTTT.

The sample holds many counts of this clonotype. The V gene is TRBV6-2 or TRBV6-3, the J gene TRBJ2-5; possible D gene TRBD1, 6 bases. CDR1 is MNHEY, CDR2 SVGEGT, per germline. The CDR3 spans 14 residues. V was clipped by 3 bases and J by 1 base, with 9 bases between them. The CDR3 reads CASSYGRGQETQYF. CDR3 coding DNA: TGTGCCAGCAGTTATGGCAGGGGCCAAGAGACCCAGTACTTC.

The chain joins TRBV28 to TRBJ2-7; the match to TRBD1 covers 7 bases. Germline loops: CDR1 MDHEN, CDR2 SYDVKM. The CDR3 length is 18 residues. J was trimmed by 5 bases and V by 5 bases; bases with no gene match: 21. The CDR3 DNA reads as TGTGCCAGCAGTCCCCCACAATACCGGGACAGTCTGGGGGACGAGCAGTACTTC. The encoded protein is CASSPPQYRDSLGDEQYF.

The chain couples TRBV6-5 to TRBJ1-1; no clear D gene. This CDR3 has 13 amino acids. Germline V gene data show CDR1 as MNHEY and CDR2 as SVGAGI. V lost 2 bases and J 1 base, leaving 5 bases between the germline ends. CDR3 loop: CASSYLTNTEAFF. The DNA for the CDR3 is TGTGCCAGCAGTTACCTTACGAACACTGAAGCTTTCTTT.

About this clonotype: This sequence may be a read error, since a much larger clone differs from it by one base. The gene calls are TRBV7-2 and TRBJ2-1; D is unresolved. The CDR3 spans 15 residues. CDR1 is SGHTA and CDR2 is FQGNSA in the germline V gene. This CDR3 reads CASSLMGRTYNGQFF. The CDR3 DNA follows: TGTGCCAGCAGCTTAATGGGCAGAACCTACAATGGGCAGTTCTTC.

The V gene is TRBV6-1, the J gene TRBJ1-2; maybe TRBD1 (5 bases). Germline V gene data show CDR1 as MNHNS and CDR2 as SASEGT. Trimming shortened V by 3 bases and J by 5 bases, and 10 bases separated the two germline ends. The CDR3 is 13 amino acids. The CDR3 sequence is CASSEWGGYGYTF. CDR3 nucleotides: TGTGCCAGCAGTGAGTGGGGGGGTTATGGCTACACCTTC.

The CDR3 spells CAWSGGVGASYNEQFF. As DNA, the CDR3 is TGTGCCTGGAGTGGCGGTGTCGGGGCCTCATACAATGAGCAGTTCTTC. The rearrangement uses TRBV30 and TRBJ2-1; the D gene could be TRBD1 or TRBD2 (5 bases each). Germline-derived CDR1 and CDR2 are GTSNPN and SVGIG (reference sequence). Trimming pared 1 base from V and 4 bases from J, leaving 17 bases between. The CDR3 spans 16 residues.

This chain links TRBV7-6 with TRBJ1-3; 10 nucleotides line up with TRBD1. The CDR3 is 19 residues long. V trimming: 2 bases; J trimming: 5 bases; junction bases outside the gene matches: 15. In germline, CDR1 is SGHVS, CDR2 FNYEAQ. The CDR3 region has the DNA TGTGCCAGCAGCTTATCACGGACAGGGGGAGTCCAAGCCCGAAACACCATATATTTT. This codes for CASSLSRTGGVQARNTIYF.